These 2 T cell receptor beta chains originate from one sample sequenced in a study of T cell repertoires in cytomegalovirus infection. TCRdb ran MiXCR on the reads and lists one entry per CDR3 protein. Of roughly 100,000 distinct CDR3 sequences listed, approximately 17% are singletons. Sequenced sample: PBMCs. The receptors were sampled from a human donor in good health (CMV status not recorded). Some clones in this sample may be carry-over from other donors' samples.

A single count supports this clonotype. Because the CDR3 is missing its conserved closing phenylalanine or tryptophan, this is likely a read error. The chain joins TRBV5-1 to TRBJ1-6; unclear D gene. V gave up 0 bases and J gave up 0 bases, with 10 bases separating them. The CDR3 totals 17 residues. Looked up from germline, CDR1 is SGHRS and CDR2 is YFSETQ. The CDR3 DNA sequence: TGCGCCAGCAGCTTGGAGGGTGTGAGCTCCTATAATTCACCCCTCCACTCT. Its translation: CASSLEGVSSYNSPLHS.

The CDR3 nucleotides are TGTGCCTGGAGTTTCGCAGGGAGCACTGAAGCTTTCTTT. This codes for CAWSFAGSTEAFF. The J gene is TRBJ1-1, the V gene TRBV30, with TRBD1 as a possible D gene (5 bases). CDR1 and CDR2 from the germline V gene are GTSNPN and SVGIG (reference sequence). Trimming stripped 2 bases from V and 4 bases from J, with 11 bases between. The CDR3 loop spans 13 amino acids.